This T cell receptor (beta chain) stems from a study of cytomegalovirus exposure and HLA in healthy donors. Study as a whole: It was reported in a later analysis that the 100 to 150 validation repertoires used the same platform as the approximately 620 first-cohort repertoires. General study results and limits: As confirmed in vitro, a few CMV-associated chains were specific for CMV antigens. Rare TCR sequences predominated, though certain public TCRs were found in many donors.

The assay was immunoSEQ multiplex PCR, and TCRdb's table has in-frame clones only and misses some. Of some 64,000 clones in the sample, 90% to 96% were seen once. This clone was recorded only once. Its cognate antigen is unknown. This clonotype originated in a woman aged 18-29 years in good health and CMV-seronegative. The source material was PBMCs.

Here the CDR3 reads CASSSIRTEQFF. The CDR3, as DNA: TGTGCCAGCAGCTCTATACGCACTGAGCAGTTCTTC. The rearrangement links TRBV7-9 to TRBJ2-1, with D hard to call. The ends were cut back, 4 bases at V and 9 bases at J, with 10 bases in the middle. The germline gives CDR1 SEHNR, CDR2 FQNEAQ (reference sequence). The CDR3 is made up of 12 amino acids.